Below, 29 T cell receptor beta chains from the same sample are listed, as sequenced in a study of PD-L1 blockade in urothelial cancer. Time point specified: peripheral blood 6 weeks after treatment start. Generated by immunoSEQ multiplex PCR, the TCRdb table keeps only in-frame clones and is missing some. The sample includes more than 60,000 clones, about nine tenths of them seen just once. This specimen consisted of PBMCs, obtained around atezolizumab (anti-PD-L1) treatment. These TCRs come from a man aged 55 to 70 with urothelial cancer.

This chain uses TRBV7-3 with TRBJ2-1; TRBD2 matches 8 bases. The germline CDR1 and CDR2 sequences are SGHTA and FQGTGA. V lost 2 bases and J lost 9; bases outside the gene matches: 9. The CDR3 has 15 residues. The CDR3 sequence: CASSLEAGATGEQFF. CDR3 DNA: TGTGCCAGCAGCTTAGAAGCGGGAGCGACGGGTGAGCAGTTCTTC. Drawing the rest from reference TRBV7-3 and TRBJ2-1, the complete variable domain is GAGVSQTPSNKVTEKGKYVELRCDPISGHTALYWYRQSLGQGPEFLIYFQGTGAADDSGLPNDRFFAVRPEGSVSTLKIQRTERGDSAVYLCASSLEAGATGEQFFGPGTRLTVL.

This clone was picked up many times. The rearrangement uses TRBV2 and TRBJ2-7; 8 bases agree with TRBD2. V gave up 4 bases and J gave up 7 bases; unmatched junction bases: 9. This CDR3 is built from 14 residues. In germline, CDR1 is SNHLY, CDR2 FYNNEI. CDR3 protein: CASSATGGAREQYF. CDR3 DNA sequence: TGTGCCAGCAGTGCGACGGGAGGGGCTCGGGAGCAGTACTTC.

This sequence joins TRBV30 and TRBJ2-3, with no clear D. The CDR3 spans 12 residues. Germline CDR1 reads GTSNPN; CDR2 reads SVGIG (reference sequence). The germline V and J ends were trimmed by 2 bases and 1 base, with 4 bases remaining between them. The CDR3 sequence: CAWSPGTDTQYF. The CDR3 bases are TGTGCCTGGAGTCCGGGCACAGATACGCAGTATTTT.

This chain connects TRBV7-2 to TRBJ2-7, with 9 bases fitting TRBD2. The trim removed 1 base at V and 6 bases at J, leaving 10 bases unmatched. The CDR3 has 16 residues. Per germline, CDR1 SGHTA and CDR2 FQGNSA. This CDR3 reads CASSLVSGSAGIEQYF. CDR3 DNA: TGTGCCAGCAGCTTAGTTAGCGGGAGCGCCGGGATCGAGCAGTACTTC.

The chain employs TRBV27 and TRBJ1-5; 8 bases fit TRBD1. The V gene's germline CDR1 is MNHEY and CDR2 SMNVEV (reference sequence). The ends lost 2 bases at V and 1 base at J; junction bases unmatched: 4. This CDR3 comprises 16 residues. The CDR3 region is CASSLQGAGSNQPQHF. The CDR3 DNA reads as TGTGCCAGCAGTTTACAGGGGGCCGGGAGCAATCAGCCCCAGCATTTT.

The rearrangement uses TRBV7-9 and TRBJ1-2; 9 nucleotides agree with TRBD1. The junction had 13 bases not matched to a gene; V was cut back by 4 bases and J by 4 bases. This CDR3 spans 17 amino acids. Germline lookup yields CDR1 SEHNR and CDR2 FQNEAQ (reference sequence). In nucleotides, the CDR3 is TGTGCCAGCAGCTCCACTTATTCGGGACAGGGTTTCTATGGCTACACCTTC. Translation gives CASSSTYSGQGFYGYTF.

This chain connects TRBV5-1 to TRBJ2-7; D gene uncertain. With 4 bases removed from V and 2 bases from J, the gap between germline ends came to 4 bases. The CDR3 is made up of 11 amino acids. Germline V gene data show CDR1 as SGHRS and CDR2 as YFSETQ. The CDR3 bases are TGCGCCAGCAGCGAGGCCTACGAGCAGTACTTC. As protein: CASSEAYEQYF.

The chain has TRBV27 and TRBJ1-1; the match to TRBD1 covers 10 bases. The CDR3 is made up of 14 amino acids. The trim removed 2 bases at V and 5 bases at J, leaving 2 bases unmatched. Germline V gene lookup returns CDR1 MNHEY and CDR2 SMNVEV (reference sequence). The CDR3 region is CASSLRTGGTEAFF. Written as DNA, the CDR3 is TGTGCCAGCAGTTTACGGACAGGGGGAACTGAAGCTTTCTTT.

This rearrangement joins TRBV19 to TRBJ1-6, with 9 bases lining up with TRBD1. V dropped 6 bases and J dropped 5; count of bases not matched to a gene: 2. The CDR3 is made up of 14 amino acids. The germline CDR1 and CDR2 sequences are LNHDA and SQIVND (reference sequence). CDR3 sequence reads: CASRGQGNNSPLHF. The DNA of the CDR3 is TGTGCCAGTAGAGGACAGGGGAATAATTCACCCCTCCACTTT.

The chain joins TRBV7-3 to TRBJ2-1; D uncertain. V was pared by 5 bases and J by 1 base, with 15 bases between. Germline V gives CDR1 SGHTA, CDR2 FQGTGA. The CDR3 covers 16 residues. The CDR3 reads CASSRFGGDSYNEQFF. CDR3 sequence (DNA): TGTGCCAGCAGCCGCTTCGGCGGTGATTCCTACAATGAGCAGTTCTTC.

V gene TRBV10-1 combines with J gene TRBJ2-2; 7 positions agree with TRBD1. From germline, CDR1 is WNHNN and CDR2 SYGVQD (reference sequence). V gave up 6 bases and J gave up 5 bases; unmatched junction bases: 3. This CDR3 comprises 13 residues. The CDR3 protein is CASRTGSTGELFF. The CDR3 DNA sequence: TGCGCCAGCAGGACAGGGAGTACCGGGGAGCTGTTTTTT.

The chain joins TRBV4-1 to TRBJ2-7; 8 bases are shared with TRBD2. The CDR3 runs 18 residues. The germline CDR1 and CDR2 sequences are MGHRA and YSYEKL. V lost 0 bases and J lost 5; bases outside the gene matches: 15. The CDR3 sequence: CASSQETLSTSDKNEQYF. The CDR3 region has the DNA TGCGCCAGCAGCCAAGAAACCCTTTCGACTAGCGATAAGAACGAGCAGTACTTC.

V usage is TRBV5-4 and J usage is TRBJ1-6; 9 nucleotides match TRBD1. V was clipped by 4 bases and J by 10 bases; unmatched bases: 12. Germline lookup yields CDR1 SGHNT and CDR2 YYREEE (reference sequence). The CDR3 loop spans 16 amino acids. The CDR3 is CASSPGTGSRGSPLHF. CDR3 nucleotides: TGTGCCAGCAGCCCGGGGACAGGGAGCCGTGGGTCACCCCTCCACTTT.

This chain joins TRBV7-3 and TRBJ2-1, with 9 bases matching TRBD1. Germline V gives CDR1 SGHTA, CDR2 FQGTGA. V gave up 2 bases and J gave up 7 bases; unmatched junction bases: 6. This CDR3 contains 15 residues. DNA of the CDR3: TGTGCCAGCAGCTTAGGCGGACAGGGGTTGAATGAGCAGTTCTTC. As protein: CASSLGGQGLNEQFF. Together with reference TRBV7-3 and TRBJ2-1, the CDR3 gives the full variable domain: GAGVSQTPSNKVTEKGKYVELRCDPISGHTALYWYRQSLGQGPEFLIYFQGTGAADDSGLPNDRFFAVRPEGSVSTLKIQRTERGDSAVYLCASSLGGQGLNEQFFGPGTRLTVL.

The rearrangement uses TRBV6-6 and TRBJ1-5; D is uncertain. Germline V gene data show CDR1 as MNHNY and CDR2 as SVGAGI (reference sequence). The CDR3 runs 14 residues. Trimming shortened V by 4 bases and J by 0 bases, and 7 bases separated the two germline ends. The CDR3 DNA reads as TGTGCCAGCAGTTTAAGCGATAGCAATCAGCCCCAGCATTTT. Its protein product is CASSLSDSNQPQHF.

The chain's CDR3 is CAWKTRDIRNIQYF. The CDR3 DNA sequence: TGTGCCTGGAAAACCAGGGACATCAGAAACATTCAGTACTTC. The chain employs TRBV30 and TRBJ2-4, with a tentative D call TRBD1 (6 bases). Trimming left V 4 bases short and J 6 bases short, with 16 bases between. The CDR3 consists of 14 residues. Germline V CDR1 and CDR2: GTSNPN, SVGIG (reference sequence).

The J gene is TRBJ2-1, the V gene TRBV13, with TRBD2 identical over 10 bases. The trim removed 5 bases at V and 5 bases at J, leaving 12 bases unmatched. In germline, CDR1 is PRHDT, CDR2 FYEKMQ (reference sequence). This CDR3 spans 17 amino acids. CDR3 loop: CASSRFLLAGLDNEQFF. In DNA form, the CDR3 reads TGTGCCAGCAGCCGCTTCTTACTAGCGGGACTTGACAATGAGCAGTTCTTC.

V and J are TRBV7-6 and TRBJ1-1; perhaps TRBD1 as D (6 bases). Between the trimmed V and J ends, which lost 5 bases and 6 bases, there was a span of 13 bases. The germline V gene encodes CDR1 SGHVS and CDR2 FNYEAQ. This CDR3 is built from 13 residues. CDR3 DNA: TGTGCCAGCAGCCGGAACAGGGTCGCTGAAGCTTTCTTT. Amino acids: CASSRNRVAEAFF.

The sample holds one count of this clone. The V and J genes are TRBV7-2 and TRBJ2-7; D is perhaps TRBD1 (5 bases). The V end lost 1 base, the J end lost 3 bases, and 13 bases lay between the germline ends. CDR1 SGHTA and CDR2 FQGNSA come from the germline V gene. CDR3 length: 15 residues. CDR3 amino acids: CASSLGGRSHYEQYF. The CDR3 DNA reads TGTGCCAGCAGCTTAGGGGGCAGATCCCACTACGAGCAGTACTTC.

The rearrangement joins TRBV7-8 to TRBJ1-1; the D is unclear. The CDR3 extends over 11 amino acids. The germline V and J ends were trimmed by 5 bases and 8 bases, with 9 bases remaining between them. Germline values: CDR1 SGHVS, CDR2 FQNEAQ. This CDR3 is CASSPGLEAFF. CDR3 bases: TGTGCCAGCAGCCCCGGGTTAGAAGCTTTCTTT.

The chain joins TRBV5-1 to TRBJ2-6; D gene ambiguous. Germline V lookup: CDR1 SGHRS, CDR2 YFSETQ. Trimming stripped 0 bases from V and 1 base from J, with 14 bases between. The CDR3 is 18 residues long. CDR3 protein: CASSLVPIARSGANVLTF. The CDR3 nucleotides are TGCGCCAGCAGCTTGGTCCCGATAGCCCGATCTGGGGCCAACGTCCTGACTTTC.

A few counts support this clone. The V gene is TRBV7-3, the J gene TRBJ2-6, with D possibly TRBD1 on 5 matching bases. The CDR3 is 16 residues long. Trimming left V 6 bases short and J 0 bases short, with 12 bases between. Germline lookup yields CDR1 SGHTA and CDR2 FQGTGA. The CDR3 coding sequence is TGTGCCAGCAGTTCAGGGTTTGGCTCTGGGGCCAACGTCCTGACTTTC. Amino acids: CASSSGFGSGANVLTF.

J is TRBJ2-3 and V is TRBV19; the match to TRBD1 covers 7 bases. V lost 4 bases and J lost 2; bases outside the gene matches: 9. CDR1 is LNHDA, CDR2 SQIVND, per germline (reference sequence). The CDR3 is made up of 16 amino acids. The CDR3 sequence is CASSKWDSLSTDTQYF. CDR3 in DNA: TGTGCCAGTAGTAAGTGGGACAGCCTATCCACAGATACGCAGTATTTT.

The chain is built from TRBV6-1 and TRBJ1-5, with D tentatively TRBD1 (5 bases). CDR1 and CDR2 from the germline V gene are MNHNS and SASEGT. The CDR3 extends over 14 amino acids. Trimming shortened V by 6 bases and J by 6 bases, and 15 bases separated the two germline ends. CDR3 residues: CASRLMGGTQPQHF. CDR3 DNA: TGTGCCAGCAGGTTAATGGGAGGGACTCAGCCCCAGCATTTT.

The chain recombines TRBV28 with TRBJ1-5; D not certain. CDR3 length: 12 amino acids. The V gene lost 5 bases and the J gene lost 4 bases, with 6 bases spanning the gap. Germline V lookup: CDR1 MDHEN, CDR2 SYDVKM. CDR3 in amino acids: CASSAWNQPQHF. CDR3 DNA: TGTGCCAGCAGTGCGTGGAATCAGCCCCAGCATTTT.

J is TRBJ2-3 and V is TRBV5-1, with TRBD2 matching over 10 bases. The CDR3 is 15 residues long. With V trimmed by 2 bases and J by 4 bases, 4 bases remained unmatched. Germline loops: CDR1 SGHRS, CDR2 YFSETQ. The CDR3: CASSLLAGRSDTQYF. For the CDR3, the DNA is TGCGCCAGCAGCTTACTAGCGGGAAGGTCAGATACGCAGTATTTT. The whole variable domain, filled in from reference TRBV5-1 and TRBJ2-3, reads KAGVTQTPRYLIKTRGQQVTLSCSPISGHRSVSWYQQTPGQGLQFLFEYFSETQRNKGNFPGRFSGRQFSNSRSEMNVSTLELGDSALYLCASSLLAGRSDTQYFGPGTRLTVL.

The V call is TRBV10-3, the J call TRBJ2-6, with 10 bases fitting TRBD1. Trimming removed 10 bases from V and 1 base from J; junction bases left unmatched: 10. The CDR3 is 17 residues long. Germline V gene sequence: CDR1 ENHRY, CDR2 SYGVKD. The CDR3 reads CASRGGQGNSGANVLTF. In nucleotides, the CDR3 is TGTGCCAGCCGAGGGGGACAGGGGAATTCTGGGGCCAACGTCCTGACTTTC.

V and J are TRBV6-5 and TRBJ1-1; tentative D call: TRBD1 (5 bases). V gave up 4 bases and J gave up 4 bases, with 13 bases separating them. CDR1 is MNHEY and CDR2 is SVGAGI in the germline V gene. The CDR3 runs 14 residues. In DNA form, the CDR3 reads TGTGCCAGCAGTTTTGGCAGGGTGACCACTGAAGCTTTCTTT. Translated, it gives CASSFGRVTTEAFF.

The chain carries TRBV9 and TRBJ2-1; TRBD2 aligns across 12 bases. This CDR3 is built from 17 residues. CDR1 is SGDLS and CDR2 is YYNGEE in the germline V gene. J lost 0 bases, V lost 4 bases, and 5 bases had no gene match. The CDR3 is CASSPTSGGGSYNEQFF. DNA for the CDR3: TGTGCCAGCAGCCCGACTAGCGGGGGAGGCTCCTACAATGAGCAGTTCTTC.